The rows below give T cell receptor beta chains drawn from one sample of a study of identical twins. TCRdb redid the calling of the 5' RACE reads with MiXCR, one entry per CDR3 protein. The sample holds 450,000 to 650,000 distinct CDR3 sequences, around 15% seen once. Another study also made use of these data, one on yellow fever vaccine responses in identical twins.

The sequencing sample was made of CD4+ T cells sorted from blood. These receptor sequences come from a woman under 30 in good health. CDR3s leave out the opening cysteine and the closing phenylalanine or tryptophan. The D gene is left open where the match is weak.

TRBJ2-3	TRBV24-1	TRBD1	ATSERDRGLTDTQY
TRBJ2-1	TRBV7-6	NA	ASSPRGSTNTYNEQF
TRBJ2-5	TRBV5-5	NA	ASSLAAGVSETQY
TRBJ2-3	TRBV14	NA	ASSQVNRGVFTDTQY
TRBJ2-2	TRBV7-3	TRBD1	ASSPHWTGANTGELF
TRBJ2-3	TRBV6-5	NA	ASSYSPKDNTDTQY
TRBJ2-1	TRBV6-1	NA	ASSLLLAFTYNEQF
TRBJ2-7	TRBV3-1	NA	ASSQLRAPGPFEQY
TRBJ2-4	TRBV2	TRBD2	AGTSGNTNIQY
TRBJ2-3	TRBV6-1	NA	ASTLQGGKADTQY
TRBJ2-5	TRBV6-2/TRBV6-3	NA	ASSSSRSWETQY
TRBJ1-6	TRBV27	NA	ASSSAGSSPLH
TRBJ2-3	TRBV10-3	NA	AISVGSSVPTDTQY
TRBJ1-2	TRBV10-3	TRBD1	AISEGTGTYGYT
TRBJ2-3	TRBV7-8	TRBD1	ASSTRTGRDTQY
TRBJ2-1	TRBV11-1	TRBD2	ASSLGLAGGPSYNEQF
TRBJ2-2	TRBV6-2/TRBV6-3	NA	ASSGPSSGAGELF
TRBJ2-7	TRBV29-1	TRBD2	SVEDKAGEAAYEQY
TRBJ1-6	TRBV27	NA	ASTRDAYNSPLH
TRBJ1-5	TRBV10-1	NA	ASSQSGNQPQH
TRBJ1-1	TRBV28	NA	ASSLGVENTEAF
TRBJ2-1	TRBV6-2/TRBV6-3	NA	ASSYLTSSYNEQF
TRBJ2-1	TRBV2	TRBD2	ASSAPGLAGVDRVYNEQF
TRBJ1-6	TRBV2	NA	ASQSGSIYSPLH
TRBJ1-2	TRBV5-1	TRBD1	ASSTDRGGYGYT
TRBJ2-2	TRBV19	NA	ASSMLAVTGELF
TRBJ1-5	TRBV12-3/TRBV12-4	NA	ASSGWANQPQH
TRBJ1-5	TRBV20-1	NA	SAPPREGGQPQH
TRBJ2-3	TRBV7-9	TRBD2	ASSSLAESTDTQY
TRBJ2-5	TRBV25-1	NA	ASSLEGAETQY
TRBJ1-2	TRBV27	TRBD1	ASSSYRDRMVYT
TRBJ2-3	TRBV6-5	NA	ASSYGRSTSTDTQY
TRBJ2-5	TRBV19	TRBD1	ASSLTGLLETQY
TRBJ2-1	TRBV20-1	TRBD2	SARTLGEGEQF
TRBJ1-1	TRBV6-5	NA	ASSYQGSNTEAF
TRBJ2-1	TRBV6-5	TRBD2	ASSYRIAGGYNEQF
TRBJ1-6	TRBV12-3/TRBV12-4	TRBD1	ASTITGVHSPLH
TRBJ1-3	TRBV10-3	NA	AIRGAGNTIY
TRBJ2-2	TRBV4-2	TRBD2	AISPERGGELF
TRBJ2-3	TRBV12-5	NA	ASGPLMSSTDTQY
TRBJ1-6	TRBV5-1	TRBD1	ASSLGDRDSPLH
TRBJ1-2	TRBV12-3/TRBV12-4	NA	ASSISDRRT
TRBJ1-1	TRBV7-8	NA	ASSLVVPGNTEAF
TRBJ2-2	TRBV21-1	NA	ASSNNRQGGTGELF
TRBJ2-3	TRBV10-3	NA	AISEFSGTDTQY
TRBJ2-3	TRBV11-2	NA	ASRGHFHTQY
TRBJ1-2	TRBV6-1	NA	ASSPAAAGYT
TRBJ2-2	TRBV21-1	NA	ASNPTVPVPGELF
TRBJ1-6	TRBV12-3/TRBV12-4	NA	ASSLGGRNSPLH
TRBJ1-5	TRBV10-3	TRBD1	AVRFPGQTNQGSNQPQH
TRBJ2-3	TRBV20-1	TRBD2	SARDRRLADTQY
TRBJ1-2	TRBV2	TRBD1	ASKPRTGDGYT
TRBJ2-3	TRBV29-1	NA	SADLTQGDTQY
TRBJ2-3	TRBV7-9	TRBD2	ASSLGSAGRADTQY